These T cell receptor beta chains were read from a single sample in a study of T cell changes during pregnancy in multiple sclerosis. Only in-frame clones appear in the TCRdb table, and some are missing; sequencing was by immunoSEQ multiplex PCR. This table has about 88,000 clones, about 92% appearing once. The sample in question was peripheral blood, obtained in the first trimester of pregnancy. The source is a female donor with multiple sclerosis, enrolled in a pregnancy study. CDR3s include the opening cysteine and the closing phenylalanine or tryptophan. D genes are given only for firm matches. Expanded clones get a size class; other rows say once, few or many, or leave the size out.

TRBD1 . TRBJ2-5 TRBV18 CASSPRTGQETQYF TGTGCCAGCTCACCTCGGACAGGGCAAGAGACCCAGTACTTC
. . TRBJ1-2 TRBV28 CASSRQVSGYGYTF TGTGCCAGCAGCAGACAGGTATCAGGCTATGGCTACACCTTC
. . TRBJ1-4 TRBV5-1 CASSLARWGDEKLFF TGCGCCAGCAGCTTGGCCCGATGGGGGGATGAAAAACTGTTTTTT
TRBD1 . TRBJ2-5 TRBV7-9 CASSSVPGQGGETQYF TGTGCCAGCAGCTCGGTGCCGGGACAGGGAGGGGAGACCCAGTACTTC
TRBD2 . TRBJ2-1 TRBV7-8 CASTGGVAAYNEQFF TGTGCCAGCACCGGGGGGGTAGCGGCCTACAATGAGCAGTTCTTC
. . TRBJ2-7 TRBV11-2 CATREETYEQYF TGTGCCACTAGAGAGGAGACCTACGAGCAGTACTTC
. . TRBJ1-1 TRBV5-5 CASSSLTASPSEAFF TGTGCCAGCAGCTCTTTGACAGCTTCACCCTCTGAAGCTTTCTTT
. once TRBJ1-1 TRBV9 CASSPRPEAFF TGTGCCAGCAGCCCCCGTCCTGAAGCTTTCTTT
. . TRBJ2-2 TRBV19 CASRSTNTGELFF TGTGCCAGTAGGTCTACGAACACCGGGGAGCTGTTTTTT
. . TRBJ1-1 TRBV12-5 CASGPSGRPGAFF TGTGCTAGTGGCCCTTCGGGGAGGCCGGGAGCTTTCTTT
. . TRBJ1-1 TRBV4-1 CASSQTRLGLMNTEAFF TGCGCCAGCAGCCAAACCCGCCTGGGACTTATGAACACTGAAGCTTTCTTT
TRBD1 . TRBJ2-2 TRBV27 CASTNRGTGELFF TGTGCCAGCACCAACAGGGGAACCGGGGAGCTGTTTTTT
TRBD2 . TRBJ2-1 TRBV28 CASSFPLAGRYNEQFF TGTGCCAGCAGTTTCCCTCTAGCGGGTAGATACAATGAGCAGTTCTTC
. . TRBJ2-5 TRBV11-1 CASSFFRNQETQYF TGTGCCAGCAGCTTCTTCAGGAATCAAGAGACCCAGTACTTC
TRBD1 . TRBJ2-1 TRBV18 CASSQQGAGNEQFF TGTGCCAGCTCACAACAGGGGGCGGGGAATGAGCAGTTCTTC
. . TRBJ2-1 TRBV10-3 CAISRGRDSYNEQFF TGTGCCATCAGTAGGGGCAGGGATTCCTACAATGAGCAGTTCTTC
TRBD2 . TRBJ2-1 TRBV6-5 CASSPLGSGSHEQFF TGTGCCAGCAGTCCCCTGGGTAGCGGGAGCCATGAGCAGTTCTTC
. . TRBJ2-7 TRBV30 CAWMGGPAYEQYF TGTGCCTGGATGGGGGGGCCCGCCTACGAGCAGTACTTC
TRBD1 . TRBJ2-2 TRBV5-1 CASSLGQGTGELFF TGCGCCAGCAGCTTGGGACAGGGCACCGGGGAGCTGTTTTTT
TRBD1 . TRBJ1-5 TRBV4-1 CASSQGIGTGKQPQHF TGCGCCAGCAGCCAAGGGATCGGGACAGGGAAACAGCCCCAGCATTTT
TRBD2 . TRBJ2-1 TRBV5-4 CASSFSRLASDEGQFF TGTGCCAGCAGCTTTTCCCGACTAGCGTCCGACGAAGGTCAGTTCTTC
. . TRBJ1-1 TRBV5-1 CASSFLSVERGEAFF TGCGCCAGCAGTTTTCTGTCGGTTGAAAGAGGTGAAGCTTTCTTT
. . TRBJ1-1 TRBV27 CASSLTQGTEAFF TGTGCCAGCAGTTTAACGCAGGGAACTGAAGCTTTCTTT
. . TRBJ1-4 TRBV6-1 CASSELGGATNEKLFF TGTGCCAGCAGTGAATTGGGGGGGGCGACTAATGAAAAACTGTTTTTT
TRBD2 . TRBJ2-3 TRBV7-9 CASSFALAGGRPSTDTQYF TGTGCCAGCAGCTTTGCACTAGCGGGAGGGAGACCTAGCACAGATACGCAGTATTTT
. . TRBJ2-3 TRBV7-9 CASSPTSPGNWVSTDTQYF TGTGCCAGCAGCCCTACCTCCCCAGGGAACTGGGTTTCCACAGATACGCAGTATTTT